These T cell receptor beta chains were read from a single sample in a study of blood T cell repertoires in COVID-19. Assay: immunoSEQ multiplex PCR; the TCRdb copy retains only in-frame clones and omits some. The sample has under 200,000 clones, approximately 86% seen once. Input material: peripheral blood. The receptors derive from a woman of 80 years or more with acute or convalescent COVID-19. CDR3s include the opening cysteine and the closing phenylalanine or tryptophan. Each record gives: D gene, J gene, V gene, clone size, CDR3 protein, CDR3 DNA. D genes are given only for firm matches. Clone size appears in some rows only: once, few, many, or a class for an expanded clone.

>TRBD2|TRBJ2-2|TRBV3-1/TRBV3-2|-
CASSGTSGSPNTGELFF
TGTGCCAGTAGCGGGACTAGCGGGAGCCCGAACACCGGGGAGCTGTTTTTT
>TRBD1|TRBJ1-1|TRBV5-4|-
CASSLTGIGTEAFF
TGTGCCAGCAGCCTGACAGGGATAGGCACTGAAGCTTTCTTT
>TRBD1|TRBJ1-2|TRBV27|-
CASSRITTGGDYGYTF
TGTGCCAGCAGCCGAATCACGACAGGGGGGGACTATGGCTACACCTTC
>-|TRBJ2-7|TRBV6-2/TRBV6-3|-
CASSPDFYEQYF
TGTGCCAGCAGCCCCGACTTTTACGAGCAGTACTTC
>-|TRBJ2-1|TRBV6-5|-
CASSPRNNEQFF
TGTGCCAGCAGTCCCAGGAACAATGAGCAGTTCTTC
>-|TRBJ1-2|TRBV4-1|-
CASSQPHRNYGYTF
TGCGCCAGCAGCCAACCTCATCGGAACTATGGCTACACCTTC
>-|TRBJ2-2|TRBV21-1|once
CASSKMGLAATGELFF
TGTGCCAGCAGCAAAATGGGACTAGCGGCAACCGGGGAGCTGTTTTTT
>-|TRBJ1-2|TRBV18|-
CASSPTLDGESYGYTF
TGTGCCAGCTCACCGACCCTGGACGGGGAGAGCTATGGCTACACCTTC
>-|TRBJ2-7|TRBV2|-
CASSVGGVAYEQYF
TGTGCCAGCAGTGTAGGCGGGGTAGCCTACGAGCAGTACTTC
>TRBD2|TRBJ2-7|TRBV27|-
CASSFWGSGSGYEQYF
TGTGCCAGCAGTTTTTGGGGTAGCGGGAGTGGGTACGAGCAGTACTTC
>-|TRBJ2-2|TRBV5-5|-
CASSVGAPNTGELFF
TGTGCCAGCAGTGTTGGGGCGCCGAACACCGGGGAGCTGTTTTTT
>-|TRBJ2-5|TRBV14|-
CASSPRLDGTQYF
TGTGCCAGCAGCCCCCGGCTAGATGGGACCCAGTACTTC
>TRBD1|TRBJ2-3|TRBV5-8|-
CASSLGTGGGLAQYF
TGTGCCAGCAGCCTCGGGACAGGGGGAGGGTTAGCGCAGTATTTT
>-|TRBJ2-7|TRBV5-5|-
CASSFSGQGYEQYF
TGTGCCAGCAGCTTTTCTGGGCAGGGCTACGAGCAGTACTTC
>TRBD1|TRBJ1-1|TRBV18|-
CASSPVQGATEAFF
TGTGCCAGCTCACCGGTCCAGGGGGCCACTGAAGCTTTCTTT
>-|TRBJ1-2|TRBV6-5|-
CASTIIGGNYGYTF
TGTGCCAGCACCATCATAGGGGGTAACTATGGCTACACCTTC
>-|TRBJ1-2|TRBV13|-
CASSLWRVEDYGYTF
TGTGCCAGCAGCTTATGGAGGGTAGAAGACTATGGCTACACCTTC
>-|TRBJ1-3|TRBV6-2/TRBV6-3|once
CASSYSSQDSGNTIYF
TGTGCCAGCAGTTACTCGAGTCAGGACTCTGGAAACACCATATATTTT
>-|TRBJ1-2|TRBV5-4|few
CASSSSNFFRDGYTF
TGTGCCAGCAGCTCCTCAAACTTCTTCAGGGATGGCTACACCTTC
>-|TRBJ2-5|TRBV5-8|-
CASSLDYRGQETQYF
TGTGCCAGCAGCTTGGATTATCGGGGGCAAGAGACCCAGTACTTC
>-|TRBJ1-1|TRBV6-1|-
CASSEARGGTEAFF
TGTGCCAGCAGTGAAGCTAGGGGCGGCACTGAAGCTTTCTTT
>TRBD1|TRBJ1-1|TRBV9|-
CASSPRGQEEAFF
TGTGCCAGCAGCCCTCGGGGACAGGAGGAAGCTTTCTTT
>-|TRBJ2-7|TRBV20-1|-
CSAAAWDEQYF
TGCAGTGCAGCGGCCTGGGACGAGCAGTACTTC
>-|TRBJ1-2|TRBV7-9|-
CASSARQDGYTF
TGTGCCAGCAGCGCCCGACAAGATGGCTACACCTTC
>-|TRBJ2-2|TRBV10-1|-
CASSGSFNTGELFF
TGCGCCAGCAGTGGGAGTTTTAACACCGGGGAGCTGTTTTTT
>TRBD1|TRBJ2-2|TRBV25-1|-
CASRTGGNTGELFF
TGTGCCAGCCGGACAGGGGGGAACACCGGGGAGCTGTTTTTT
>TRBD2|TRBJ2-3|TRBV5-1|-
CASSPGTSPSTDTQYF
TGCGCCAGCAGCCCCGGGACTAGCCCTAGCACAGATACGCAGTATTTT
>-|TRBJ2-1|TRBV11-3|-
CASSLGQGPHNEQFF
TGTGCCAGCAGCTTAGGCCAGGGTCCGCACAATGAGCAGTTCTTC